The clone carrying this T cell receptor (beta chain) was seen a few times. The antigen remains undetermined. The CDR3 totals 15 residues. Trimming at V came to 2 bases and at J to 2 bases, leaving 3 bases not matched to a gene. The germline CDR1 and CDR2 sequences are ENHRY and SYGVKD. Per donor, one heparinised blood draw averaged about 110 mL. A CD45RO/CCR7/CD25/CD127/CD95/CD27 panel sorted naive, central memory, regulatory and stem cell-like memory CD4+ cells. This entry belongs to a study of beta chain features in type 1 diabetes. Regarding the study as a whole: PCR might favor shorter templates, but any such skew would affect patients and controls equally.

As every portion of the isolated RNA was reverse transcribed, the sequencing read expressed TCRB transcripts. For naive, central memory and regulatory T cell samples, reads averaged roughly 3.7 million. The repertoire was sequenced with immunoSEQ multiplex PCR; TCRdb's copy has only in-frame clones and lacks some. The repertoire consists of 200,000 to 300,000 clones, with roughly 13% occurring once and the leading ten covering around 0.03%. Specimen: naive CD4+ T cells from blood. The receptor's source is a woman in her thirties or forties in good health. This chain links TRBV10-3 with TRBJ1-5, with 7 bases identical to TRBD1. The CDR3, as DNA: TGTGCCATCAGTGAGAACAGGGGCGGCAATCAGCCCCAGCATTTT. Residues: CAISENRGGNQPQHF.